One and the same sample provided the 7 T cell receptor beta chains below, sequenced in a study of OX40 agonist ivuxolimab in advanced cancers. TCRdb's table, derived via immunoSEQ multiplex PCR, lists solely in-frame clones and lacks some. The table includes roughly 49,000 clones, 85% to 90% detected once. The sequences come from CD4+ or CD8+ T cells sorted from blood, collected in a trial of the OX40 agonist ivuxolimab. Receptors originate from an adult with an advanced solid tumor such as melanoma, head and neck, liver or kidney cancer.

The V call is TRBV15, the J call TRBJ1-1, with D maybe TRBD1 (6 bases). Trimming left V 4 bases short and J 7 bases short, with 13 bases between. In germline, CDR1 is LNHNV, CDR2 YYDKDF (reference sequence). This CDR3 comprises 13 residues. CDR3 protein: CATSIYQGSEAFF. The CDR3 DNA reads TGTGCCACCAGCATATATCAGGGGAGTGAAGCTTTCTTT.

The chain combines TRBV29-1 with TRBJ1-1, with D possibly being TRBD1 (6 bases). The germline V gene has CDR1 SQVTM and CDR2 ANQGSEA. The CDR3 loop spans 12 amino acids. In DNA form, the CDR3 reads TGCAGTGCTGCCGGGGGCGATGCCGAAGCTTTCTTT. It encodes CSAAGGDAEAFF.

This clone occurred a few times. The chain employs TRBV2 and TRBJ2-1; 8 nucleotides agree with TRBD1. Looked up from germline, CDR1 is SNHLY and CDR2 is FYNNEI. V shed 6 bases, J shed 7 bases, and the junction held 8 bases outside the gene matches. The CDR3 has 14 residues. Written as DNA, the CDR3 is TGTGCCAGCAGACAAAAACAGGGGGTAAATGAGCAGTTCTTC. Residues: CASRQKQGVNEQFF.

The rearrangement links TRBV19 to TRBJ1-1, with D unclear. Germline assignment: CDR1 LNHDA and CDR2 SQIVND (reference sequence). This CDR3 has 12 residues. V shed 6 bases and J shed 6 bases, with 11 bases lying between them. The CDR3 DNA follows: TGTGCCAGTAGGTGGCCCGGGGCTGAAGCTTTCTTT. Its translation: CASRWPGAEAFF. Filled out from reference TRBV19 and TRBJ1-1, the complete variable domain reads DGGITQSPKYLFRKEGQNVTLSCEQNLNHDAMYWYRQDPGQGLRLIYYSQIVNDFQKGDIAEGYSVSREKKESFPLTVTSAQKNPTAFYLCASRWPGAEAFFGQGTRLTVV.

The rearrangement links TRBV11-3 to TRBJ2-2, with 14 bases that match TRBD2. The germline CDR1 and CDR2 sequences are SGHNT and YENEEA. The J segment lost 9 bases and the V segment lost 3 bases, leaving 18 bases of the junction unmatched. There are 20 residues in the CDR3. CDR3 in amino acids: CASSFGTSGSLVSARRELFF. CDR3 DNA: TGTGCCAGCAGCTTCGGGACTAGCGGGAGTTTAGTATCAGCTCGCAGGGAGCTGTTTTTT.

The rearrangement links TRBV18 to TRBJ2-7; D not resolved. The CDR3 runs to 14 residues. V lost 2 bases, J lost 5 bases, and 13 bases lay in between. CDR1 is KGHSH, CDR2 LQKENI, per germline. CDR3 in DNA: TGTGCCAGCTCACCAGATCTGACATCCCACGAGCAGTACTTC. It translates to CASSPDLTSHEQYF. The entire variable domain, with the rest obtained from reference TRBV18 and TRBJ2-7, is as follows: NAGVMQNPRHLVRRRGQEARLRCSPMKGHSHVYWYRQLPEEGLKFMVYLQKENIIDESGMPKERFSAEFPKEGPSILRIQQVVRGDSAAYFCASSPDLTSHEQYFGPGTRLTVT.

This clone occurred once. The chain has TRBV30 and TRBJ1-2, with 8 nucleotides matching TRBD1. Germline V gives CDR1 GTSNPN, CDR2 SVGIG (reference sequence). CDR3 length: 14 amino acids. J lost 6 bases, V lost 8 bases, and 14 bases had no gene match. CDR3 nucleotide sequence: TGTGCCAGCCTAACTTTCCGGACAGGGAATGGCTACACCTTC. It is translated as CASLTFRTGNGYTF.